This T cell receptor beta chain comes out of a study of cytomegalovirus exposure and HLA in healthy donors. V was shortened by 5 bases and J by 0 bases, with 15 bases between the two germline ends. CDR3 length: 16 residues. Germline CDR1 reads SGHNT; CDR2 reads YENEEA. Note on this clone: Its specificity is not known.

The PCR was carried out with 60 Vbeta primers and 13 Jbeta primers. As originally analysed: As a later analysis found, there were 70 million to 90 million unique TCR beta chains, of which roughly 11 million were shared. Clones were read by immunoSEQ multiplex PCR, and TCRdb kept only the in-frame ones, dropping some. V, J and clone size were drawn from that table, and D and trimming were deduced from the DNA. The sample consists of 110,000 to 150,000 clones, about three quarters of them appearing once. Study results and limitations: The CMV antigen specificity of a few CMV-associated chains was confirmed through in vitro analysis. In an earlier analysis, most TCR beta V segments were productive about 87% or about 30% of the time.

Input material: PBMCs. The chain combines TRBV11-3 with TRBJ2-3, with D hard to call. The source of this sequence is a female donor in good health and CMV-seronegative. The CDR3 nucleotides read TGTGCCAGCAGCAATCCAATCGGTAGTAGCACAGATACGCAGTATTTT. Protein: CASSNPIGSSTDTQYF.